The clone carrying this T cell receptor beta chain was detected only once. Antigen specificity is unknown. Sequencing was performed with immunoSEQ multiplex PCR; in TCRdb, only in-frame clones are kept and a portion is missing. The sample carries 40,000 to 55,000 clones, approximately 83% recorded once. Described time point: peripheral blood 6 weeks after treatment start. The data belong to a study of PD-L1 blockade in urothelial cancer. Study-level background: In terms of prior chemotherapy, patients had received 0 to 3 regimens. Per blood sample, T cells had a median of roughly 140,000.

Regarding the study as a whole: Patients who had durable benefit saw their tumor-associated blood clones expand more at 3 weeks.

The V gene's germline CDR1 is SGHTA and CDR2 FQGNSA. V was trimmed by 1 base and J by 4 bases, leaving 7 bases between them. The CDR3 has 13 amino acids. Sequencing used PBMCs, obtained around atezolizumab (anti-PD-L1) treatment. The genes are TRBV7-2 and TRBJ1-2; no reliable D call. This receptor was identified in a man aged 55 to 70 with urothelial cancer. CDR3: CASSLDSLYGYTF. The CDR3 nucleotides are TGTGCCAGCAGCTTAGACAGCCTCTATGGCTACACCTTC.